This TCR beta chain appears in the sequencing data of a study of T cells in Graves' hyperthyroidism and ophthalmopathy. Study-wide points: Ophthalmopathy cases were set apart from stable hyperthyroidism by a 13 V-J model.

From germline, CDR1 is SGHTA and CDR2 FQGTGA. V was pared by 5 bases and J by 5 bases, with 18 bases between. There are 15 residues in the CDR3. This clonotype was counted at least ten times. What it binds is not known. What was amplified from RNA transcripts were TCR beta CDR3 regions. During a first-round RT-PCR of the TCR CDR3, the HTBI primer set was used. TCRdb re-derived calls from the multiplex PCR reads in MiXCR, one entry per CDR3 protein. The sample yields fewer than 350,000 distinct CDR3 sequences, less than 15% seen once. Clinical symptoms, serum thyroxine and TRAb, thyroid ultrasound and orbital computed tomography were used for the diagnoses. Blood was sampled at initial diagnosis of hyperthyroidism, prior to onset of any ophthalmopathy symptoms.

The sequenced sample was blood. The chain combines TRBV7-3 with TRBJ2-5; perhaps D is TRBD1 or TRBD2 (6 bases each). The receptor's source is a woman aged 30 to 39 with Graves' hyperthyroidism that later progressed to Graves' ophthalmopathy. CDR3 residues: CASSQQGGRGETQYF. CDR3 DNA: TGTGCCAGCAGCCAACAGGGAGGACGGGGGGAGACCCAGTACTTC.